A selection of T cell receptor beta chains follows, all from one sample in a study of blood T cell repertoires in COVID-19. Data came from immunoSEQ multiplex PCR; TCRdb stores just in-frame clones and leaves some out. The table has 85,000 to 120,000 clones, roughly 84% seen once. Sequences were obtained from peripheral blood. These receptor sequences come from a human donor in a cohort sampled during active COVID-19. The CDR3 runs from the conserved cysteine through the conserved F or W. The order of the fields is CDR3 protein, CDR3 DNA, V gene, clone size, J gene, D gene. D genes are given only for firm matches. The size entry is marked missing in some rows and otherwise reads once, few, many or a size class.

CDR3aa: CASSHLAGGNEQFF
CDR3nt: TGTGCCAGCAGCCACCTAGCGGGGGGCAATGAGCAGTTCTTC
v_gene: TRBV3-1/TRBV3-2
abundance: .
j_gene: TRBJ2-1
d_gene: TRBD2

CDR3aa: CATSRDRGAVGEKLFF
CDR3nt: TGTGCCACCAGCAGAGATCGGGGGGCAGTCGGGGAAAAACTGTTTTTT
v_gene: TRBV15
abundance: once
j_gene: TRBJ1-4
d_gene: .

CDR3aa: CASSRKTGWYNSPLHF
CDR3nt: TGTGCCAGCAGCCGGAAAACGGGGTGGTATAATTCACCCCTCCACTTT
v_gene: TRBV21-1
abundance: .
j_gene: TRBJ1-6
d_gene: .

CDR3aa: CASSRDRSTDTQYF
CDR3nt: TGTGCCAGCAGTAGGGACAGGAGCACAGATACGCAGTATTTT
v_gene: TRBV2
abundance: .
j_gene: TRBJ2-3
d_gene: TRBD1

CDR3aa: CASSLVVKPIPLHF
CDR3nt: TGTGCCAGCAGCTTGGTTGTCAAGCCGATACCCCTCCACTTT
v_gene: TRBV5-8
abundance: .
j_gene: TRBJ1-6
d_gene: .

CDR3aa: CASSQDRGRTEAFF
CDR3nt: TGTGCCAGCAGCCAAGACAGGGGACGGACTGAAGCTTTCTTT
v_gene: TRBV7-2
abundance: .
j_gene: TRBJ1-1
d_gene: TRBD1

CDR3aa: CATRDPKGADTQYF
CDR3nt: TGTGCCACCAGAGACCCCAAAGGGGCAGATACGCAGTATTTT
v_gene: TRBV15
abundance: .
j_gene: TRBJ2-3
d_gene: .

CDR3aa: CASSQGNLNTEAFF
CDR3nt: TGTGCCAGCAGCCAGGGCAACCTGAACACTGAAGCTTTCTTT
v_gene: TRBV3-1/TRBV3-2
abundance: .
j_gene: TRBJ1-1
d_gene: .

CDR3aa: CSVRSGGGRDAGELFF
CDR3nt: TGCAGCGTTCGCAGTGGAGGGGGGAGGGATGCCGGGGAGCTGTTTTTT
v_gene: TRBV29-1
abundance: .
j_gene: TRBJ2-2
d_gene: .

CDR3aa: CASSESGGAFGTQYF
CDR3nt: TGTGCCAGCAGTGAGAGCGGGGGGGCGTTCGGGACCCAGTACTTC
v_gene: TRBV6-1
abundance: .
j_gene: TRBJ2-5
d_gene: TRBD2

CDR3aa: CASSYSGGLYYGYTF
CDR3nt: TGTGCCAGCAGTTACTCTGGCGGGCTATACTATGGCTACACCTTC
v_gene: TRBV6-5
abundance: few
j_gene: TRBJ1-2
d_gene: .

CDR3aa: CASSQRLVGQETQYF
CDR3nt: TGTGCCAGCAGCCAAAGACTAGTCGGCCAAGAGACCCAGTACTTC
v_gene: TRBV14
abundance: once
j_gene: TRBJ2-5
d_gene: .

CDR3aa: CAISELGNQPQHF
CDR3nt: TGTGCCATCAGTGAGCTAGGCAATCAGCCCCAGCATTTT
v_gene: TRBV10-3
abundance: .
j_gene: TRBJ1-5
d_gene: .

CDR3aa: CASSDRGRPLGELFF
CDR3nt: TGTGCCAGCAGTGACAGGGGGCGACCCCTCGGGGAGCTGTTTTTT
v_gene: TRBV28
abundance: .
j_gene: TRBJ2-2
d_gene: TRBD1

CDR3aa: CASSLALAGNSPLHF
CDR3nt: TGTGCCAGCAGCTTAGCACTGGCGGGTAATTCACCCCTCCACTTT
v_gene: TRBV7-2
abundance: .
j_gene: TRBJ1-6
d_gene: .

CDR3aa: CASSPTWDTNYGYTF
CDR3nt: TGTGCCAGCTCCCCGACGTGGGACACTAACTATGGCTACACCTTC
v_gene: TRBV18
abundance: .
j_gene: TRBJ1-2
d_gene: .

CDR3aa: CASSPGLLSTDTQYF
CDR3nt: TGTGCCAGCAGCCCCGGACTCCTTAGCACAGATACGCAGTATTTT
v_gene: TRBV5-5
abundance: .
j_gene: TRBJ2-3
d_gene: .

CDR3aa: CASSVVQANTEAFF
CDR3nt: TGTGCCAGCAGCGTAGTTCAAGCGAACACTGAAGCTTTCTTT
v_gene: TRBV9
abundance: .
j_gene: TRBJ1-1
d_gene: .

CDR3aa: CASSEGLAGSTDTQYF
CDR3nt: TGTGCCAGCAGTGAGGGACTAGCGGGGAGCACAGATACGCAGTATTTT
v_gene: TRBV25-1
abundance: .
j_gene: TRBJ2-3
d_gene: TRBD2

CDR3aa: CASGTDSGANVLTF
CDR3nt: TGTGCCAGTGGGACAGACTCTGGGGCCAACGTCCTGACTTTC
v_gene: TRBV2
abundance: .
j_gene: TRBJ2-6
d_gene: TRBD1

CDR3aa: CASSKVSPGTVNTEAFF
CDR3nt: TGTGCCAGCAGCAAAGTATCCCCCGGGACAGTGAACACTGAAGCTTTCTTT
v_gene: TRBV21-1
abundance: .
j_gene: TRBJ1-1
d_gene: .

CDR3aa: CASSLLDRGGTGELFF
CDR3nt: TGTGCCAGCAGCCTCCTCGACAGGGGAGGCACCGGGGAGCTGTTTTTT
v_gene: TRBV7-8
abundance: .
j_gene: TRBJ2-2
d_gene: TRBD1

CDR3aa: CASSEWGQVGNQPQHF
CDR3nt: TGTGCCAGCAGTGAATGGGGACAGGTAGGCAATCAGCCCCAGCATTTT
v_gene: TRBV2
abundance: .
j_gene: TRBJ1-5
d_gene: TRBD1

CDR3aa: CSASDSGGSYEQYF
CDR3nt: TGCAGTGCTAGTGACTCCGGGGGTTCTTACGAGCAGTACTTC
v_gene: TRBV20-1
abundance: .
j_gene: TRBJ2-7
d_gene: .

CDR3aa: CATSLAGGPATQYF
CDR3nt: TGTGCCACTTCCCTAGCGGGGGGGCCGGCTACGCAGTATTTT
v_gene: TRBV4-2
abundance: .
j_gene: TRBJ2-3
d_gene: TRBD2

CDR3aa: CASSPPNRGDLGNQYF
CDR3nt: TGTGCCAGCTCACCACCTAACAGGGGCGATCTCGGGAACCAGTACTTC
v_gene: TRBV18
abundance: .
j_gene: TRBJ2-5
d_gene: TRBD1

CDR3aa: CASSFLLGAYNEQFF
CDR3nt: TGTGCCAGCAGCTTTTTGTTAGGGGCGTACAATGAGCAGTTCTTC
v_gene: TRBV11-2
abundance: .
j_gene: TRBJ2-1
d_gene: .

CDR3aa: CASSYSPRGPSDTQYF
CDR3nt: TGTGCCAGCAGTTACTCGCCCAGGGGGCCCTCAGATACGCAGTATTTT
v_gene: TRBV6-2/TRBV6-3
abundance: .
j_gene: TRBJ2-3
d_gene: TRBD1

CDR3aa: CASSSHVLEQYF
CDR3nt: TGTGCCAGCAGTTCACACGTCCTCGAGCAGTACTTC
v_gene: TRBV28
abundance: .
j_gene: TRBJ2-7
d_gene: .

CDR3aa: CASSLGYSGNSPLHF
CDR3nt: TGTGCCAGCAGCTTAGGGTACTCGGGGAATTCACCCCTCCACTTT
v_gene: TRBV13
abundance: .
j_gene: TRBJ1-6
d_gene: .

CDR3aa: CASSFRAVTYEQYF
CDR3nt: TGTGCCAGCAGTTTCAGGGCGGTGACCTACGAGCAGTACTTC
v_gene: TRBV27
abundance: .
j_gene: TRBJ2-7
d_gene: .

CDR3aa: CATEGTGGRQYF
CDR3nt: TGTGCCACCGAGGGGACAGGGGGTCGGCAGTACTTC
v_gene: TRBV10-3
abundance: .
j_gene: TRBJ2-7
d_gene: TRBD1

CDR3aa: CASSHRENTEAFF
CDR3nt: TGTGCCAGCAGCCACAGGGAGAACACTGAAGCTTTCTTT
v_gene: TRBV6-5
abundance: .
j_gene: TRBJ1-1
d_gene: .

CDR3aa: CASSLGTGLVGTGELFF
CDR3nt: TGCGCCAGCAGCTTGGGGACAGGGCTGGTCGGCACCGGGGAGCTGTTTTTT
v_gene: TRBV5-1
abundance: .
j_gene: TRBJ2-2
d_gene: TRBD1

CDR3aa: CASTPYDGLAYGYTF
CDR3nt: TGTGCCAGCACCCCTTACGACGGACTAGCCTATGGCTACACCTTC
v_gene: TRBV28
abundance: .
j_gene: TRBJ1-2
d_gene: .

CDR3aa: CASSGDGGQTQYF
CDR3nt: TGTGCCAGCAGCGGTGACGGGGGGCAGACCCAGTACTTC
v_gene: TRBV7-2
abundance: .
j_gene: TRBJ2-5
d_gene: .

CDR3aa: CASSSHQGNEQFF
CDR3nt: TGTGCCAGCAGTTCTCACCAGGGGAATGAGCAGTTCTTC
v_gene: TRBV2
abundance: .
j_gene: TRBJ2-1
d_gene: .

CDR3aa: CASVSLHEQYF
CDR3nt: TGTGCCAGCGTCTCCCTCCACGAGCAGTACTTC
v_gene: TRBV9
abundance: .
j_gene: TRBJ2-7
d_gene: .

CDR3aa: CASSPAIGMGQGAYEQYF
CDR3nt: TGCGCCAGCAGTCCAGCCATCGGCATGGGACAGGGGGCCTACGAGCAGTACTTC
v_gene: TRBV4-3
abundance: few
j_gene: TRBJ2-7
d_gene: TRBD1

CDR3aa: CASKSRFIGGDYGYTF
CDR3nt: TGTGCCAGCAAATCCCGATTCATAGGGGGTGACTATGGCTACACCTTC
v_gene: TRBV2
abundance: few
j_gene: TRBJ1-2
d_gene: .

CDR3aa: CASSSGQGVEAFF
CDR3nt: TGTGCCAGCAGCTCGGGACAGGGGGTTGAAGCTTTCTTT
v_gene: TRBV11-3
abundance: .
j_gene: TRBJ1-1
d_gene: TRBD1

CDR3aa: CASSRGATYGYTF
CDR3nt: TGTGCCAGTAGTAGGGGCGCCACCTATGGCTACACCTTC
v_gene: TRBV19
abundance: .
j_gene: TRBJ1-2
d_gene: .

CDR3aa: CASSLARVNEQFF
CDR3nt: TGTGCCAGCAGCTTAGCCAGGGTGAATGAGCAGTTCTTC
v_gene: TRBV7-3
abundance: .
j_gene: TRBJ2-1
d_gene: .

CDR3aa: CASSQSSGNQPQHF
CDR3nt: TGTGCCAGCAGCCAAAGTAGTGGCAATCAGCCCCAGCATTTT
v_gene: TRBV3-1/TRBV3-2
abundance: .
j_gene: TRBJ1-5
d_gene: .

CDR3aa: CASSDGNEQFF
CDR3nt: TGTGCCAGCTCAGACGGGAATGAGCAGTTCTTC
v_gene: TRBV18
abundance: .
j_gene: TRBJ2-1
d_gene: .

CDR3aa: CATSDSGVDEQFF
CDR3nt: TGTGCCACCAGTGATTCAGGGGTCGATGAGCAGTTCTTC
v_gene: TRBV24-1
abundance: once
j_gene: TRBJ2-1
d_gene: .

CDR3aa: CASSLHGGSAFF
CDR3nt: TGTGCCAGCAGCTTACATGGGGGCTCGGCTTTCTTT
v_gene: TRBV7-8
abundance: .
j_gene: TRBJ1-1
d_gene: .

CDR3aa: CASTMGQRTSGGTGELFF
CDR3nt: TGTGCCAGTACCATGGGGCAGAGGACTAGCGGGGGAACCGGGGAGCTGTTTTTT
v_gene: TRBV25-1
abundance: .
j_gene: TRBJ2-2
d_gene: TRBD2

CDR3aa: CASSPDMNTEAFF
CDR3nt: TGTGCCAGCTCACCAGACATGAACACTGAAGCTTTCTTT
v_gene: TRBV18
abundance: .
j_gene: TRBJ1-1
d_gene: .

CDR3aa: CASSPSGGFANTQYF
CDR3nt: TGTGCCAGTAGTCCGTCAGGGGGGTTCGCGAATACGCAGTATTTT
v_gene: TRBV19
abundance: few
j_gene: TRBJ2-3
d_gene: .

CDR3aa: CASNNRDRGHPGEAFF
CDR3nt: TGTGCCAGTAATAACCGGGACAGGGGCCACCCAGGCGAAGCTTTCTTT
v_gene: TRBV19
abundance: once
j_gene: TRBJ1-1
d_gene: TRBD1

CDR3aa: CASSWPGQGTYEQYF
CDR3nt: TGTGCCAGCAGCTGGCCGGGACAGGGTACCTACGAGCAGTACTTC
v_gene: TRBV5-4
abundance: .
j_gene: TRBJ2-7
d_gene: TRBD1

CDR3aa: CASSWDRDEQYF
CDR3nt: TGTGCCAGCAGTTGGGACAGGGACGAGCAGTACTTC
v_gene: TRBV2
abundance: few
j_gene: TRBJ2-7
d_gene: TRBD1

CDR3aa: CASSYSRPRGSPLHF
CDR3nt: TGTGCCAGCAGTTACTCGAGGCCCCGGGGTTCACCCCTCCACTTT
v_gene: TRBV6-2/TRBV6-3
abundance: once
j_gene: TRBJ1-6
d_gene: .

CDR3aa: CASSRNRGDTEAFF
CDR3nt: TGTGCCAGCAGCAGAAACAGGGGTGACACTGAAGCTTTCTTT
v_gene: TRBV11-2
abundance: once
j_gene: TRBJ1-1
d_gene: TRBD1

CDR3aa: CASSLGGSYNEQFF
CDR3nt: TGTGCCAGCAGCTTAGGCGGCTCCTACAATGAGCAGTTCTTC
v_gene: TRBV7-2
abundance: .
j_gene: TRBJ2-1
d_gene: .

CDR3aa: CASSATSGGYEQYF
CDR3nt: TGTGCCAGCAGCGCGACTAGCGGGGGCTACGAGCAGTACTTC
v_gene: TRBV9
abundance: .
j_gene: TRBJ2-7
d_gene: TRBD2